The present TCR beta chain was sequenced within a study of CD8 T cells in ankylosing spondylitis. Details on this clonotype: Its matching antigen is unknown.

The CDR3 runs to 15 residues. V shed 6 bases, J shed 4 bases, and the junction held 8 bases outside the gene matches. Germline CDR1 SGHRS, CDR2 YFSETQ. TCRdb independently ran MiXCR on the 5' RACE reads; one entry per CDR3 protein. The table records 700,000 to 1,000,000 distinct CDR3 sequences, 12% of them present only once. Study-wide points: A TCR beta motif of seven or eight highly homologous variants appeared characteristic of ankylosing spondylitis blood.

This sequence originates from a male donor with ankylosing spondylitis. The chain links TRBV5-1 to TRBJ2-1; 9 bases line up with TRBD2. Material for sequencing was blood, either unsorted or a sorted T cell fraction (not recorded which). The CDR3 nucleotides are TGCGCCAGCAACTACGGGACTAGCACGTACAATGAGCAGTTCTTC. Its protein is CASNYGTSTYNEQFF.